This TCR beta chain was retrieved from a study of low-dose radiotherapy and immunotherapy resistance in tumors. Study information: Patients took aspirin (300 mg orally, daily) for four cycles beginning at cycle 1 day 1.

Trimming removed 4 bases from V and 4 bases from J; junction bases left unmatched: 7. Germline values: CDR1 SGHVS, CDR2 FQNEAQ. The CDR3 loop spans 16 amino acids. Time point of the sample: after trial treatment. Treatment noted: LDRT plus nivolumab, ipilimumab, low-dose cyclophosphamide and aspirin (RACIN trial). Donors were dosed with nivolumab and ipilimumab; they also received aspirin, low-dose cyclophosphamide and low-dose radiotherapy. Eligible patients bore advanced solid tumors devoid of tumor-infiltrating lymphocytes. The sample holds many counts of this clonotype. Both TCRalpha and TCRbeta chains were reverse transcribed with V-gene-specific primers. TCR amplification used roughly 20 PCR cycles, a constant-region primer and a V-primer adapter. TCRdb reprocessed the reads via MiXCR and lists one record per CDR3 protein. Of 50,000 or so distinct CDR3 sequences in the sample, 20% to 25% were seen once.

This sample comprised PBMCs, obtained after low-dose radiotherapy plus immunotherapy. The chain recombines TRBV7-8 with TRBJ2-7, with 13 bases that match TRBD2. This clonotype was obtained from a male donor with prostate cancer. The CDR3 loop reads CASSSPRTSGSYEQYF. The DNA for the CDR3 is TGTGCCAGCAGCTCCCCCCGGACTAGCGGGAGTTACGAGCAGTACTTC. Full variable domain (outside the CDR3, taken from reference TRBV7-8 and TRBJ2-7): GAGVSQSPRYKVAKRGQDVALRCDPISGHVSLFWYQQALGQGPEFLTYFQNEAQLDKSGLPSDRFFAERPEGSVSTLKIQRTQQEDSAVYLCASSSPRTSGSYEQYFGPGTRLTVT.